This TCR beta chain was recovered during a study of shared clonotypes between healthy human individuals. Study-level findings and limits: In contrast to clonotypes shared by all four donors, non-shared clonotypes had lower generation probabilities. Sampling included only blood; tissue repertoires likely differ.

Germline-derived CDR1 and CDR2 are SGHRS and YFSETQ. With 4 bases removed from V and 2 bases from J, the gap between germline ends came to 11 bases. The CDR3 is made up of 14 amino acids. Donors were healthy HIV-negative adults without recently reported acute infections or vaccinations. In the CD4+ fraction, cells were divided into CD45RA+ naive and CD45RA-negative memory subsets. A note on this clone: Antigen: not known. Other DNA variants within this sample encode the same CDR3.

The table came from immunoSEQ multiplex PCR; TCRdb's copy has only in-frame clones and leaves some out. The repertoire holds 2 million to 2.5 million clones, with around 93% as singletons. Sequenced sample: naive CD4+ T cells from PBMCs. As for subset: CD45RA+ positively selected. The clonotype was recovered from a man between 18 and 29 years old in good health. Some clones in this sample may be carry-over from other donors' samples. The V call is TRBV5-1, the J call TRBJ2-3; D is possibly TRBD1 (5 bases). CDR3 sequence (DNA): TGCGCCAGCAGCCTCGGTGGGGCCACAGATACGCAGTATTTT. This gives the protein CASSLGGATDTQYF.